Below, 29 T cell receptor beta chains from the same sample are listed, as sequenced in a study of metastatic and nonmetastatic thyroid tumors (dated by TCRdb to between 2020 and 2021). The receptor library was made with PCR. The sequencer listed for this sample is Illumina HiSeq 4000. TCRdb passed the public sequencing reads through fastp at Q25 and MiXCR, retaining productive beta sequences. The sample table lists under 25,000 clones, roughly 20% of them with a count of one. Of the sample, 8.1% is held by the ten largest clones. No patient had received any treatment before thyroid surgery. The material sequenced was adjacent normal tissue. All receptors derive from a female donor with papillary thyroid cancer or a benign thyroid nodule (not recorded which). Some clones in this sample may be carry-over from other donors' samples.

This chain connects TRBV6-1 to TRBJ1-5, with 9 bases that match TRBD1. Germline V gives CDR1 MNHNS, CDR2 SASEGT. The trim removed 6 bases at V and 3 bases at J, leaving 9 bases unmatched. The CDR3 extends over 16 amino acids. For the CDR3, the DNA is TGTGCCAGCAGCCACCTTGGGACAGGGCCCAATCAGCCCCAGCATTTT. Its protein product is CASSHLGTGPNQPQHF.

Only a few counts were recorded for this clone. This chain joins TRBV27 and TRBJ2-1; 8 nucleotides agree with TRBD1. The V segment lost 4 bases and the J segment 0 bases; nucleotides outside the gene matches: 8. Germline V gives CDR1 MNHEY, CDR2 SMNVEV (reference sequence). The CDR3 has 17 amino acids. This CDR3 reads CASSSMTGAVSYNEQFF. The CDR3 nucleotides are TGTGCCAGCAGTTCCATGACAGGGGCAGTCTCCTACAATGAGCAGTTCTTC.

The sample holds a few counts of this clone. The rearrangement joins TRBV6-1 to TRBJ1-1; tentative D call: TRBD1 (6 bases). The ends were cut back, 0 bases at V and 4 bases at J, with 12 bases in the middle. The germline V gene has CDR1 MNHNS and CDR2 SASEGT. The CDR3 length is 15 residues. The CDR3 protein is CASSEAAGEGTEAFF. For the CDR3, the DNA is TGTGCCAGCAGTGAAGCGGCAGGGGAGGGCACTGAAGCTTTCTTT.

The chain uses TRBV6-1 and TRBJ1-2; TRBD1 aligns across 7 bases. The junction had 9 bases not matched to a gene; V was cut back by 5 bases and J by 6 bases. The CDR3 sequence is 14 residues long. Germline V gives CDR1 MNHNS, CDR2 SASEGT. CDR3 residues: CASSPQGGANGYTF. Here the CDR3 DNA reads TGTGCCAGCAGTCCCCAGGGGGGGGCGAATGGCTACACCTTC.

This rearrangement joins TRBV30 to TRBJ1-5, with 9 bases aligning to TRBD1. The germline gives CDR1 GTSNPN, CDR2 SVGIG (reference sequence). V was clipped by 0 bases and J by 8 bases; unmatched bases: 5. The CDR3 is 14 residues long. The CDR3 nucleotides are TGTGCCTGGAGTGTAACAGGGGGCTCTGAGCCCCAGCATTTT. Its protein is CAWSVTGGSEPQHF.

The chain joins TRBV2 to TRBJ2-3, with 9 positions matching TRBD2. The CDR3 is 15 residues long. Germline lookup yields CDR1 SNHLY and CDR2 FYNNEI. After removal of 8 bases from V and 2 bases from J, the junction contained 8 bases not matched to a gene. The CDR3 spells CASEGAGGHTDTQYF. The DNA of the CDR3 is TGTGCCAGCGAGGGAGCGGGGGGCCACACAGATACGCAGTATTTT.

Here the CDR3 DNA reads TGTGCCAGCAGCCTCAGGACGCTCCTCTTACCTGGGGCCAACGTCCTGACTTTC. This translates into CASSLRTLLLPGANVLTF. The V call is TRBV28, the J call TRBJ2-6, with unresolved D. The CDR3 sequence is 18 residues long. The V gene lost 6 bases and the J gene lost 2 bases, with 20 bases spanning the gap. Germline CDR1 MDHEN, CDR2 SYDVKM. Variable domain in full (rest from reference TRBV28 and TRBJ2-6): DVKVTQSSRYLVKRTGEKVFLECVQDMDHENMFWYRQDPGLGLRLIYFSYDVKMKEKGDIPEGYSVSREKKERFSLILESASTNQTSMYLCASSLRTLLLPGANVLTFGAGSRLTVL.

This clone was recorded a few times. V gene TRBV20-1 combines with J gene TRBJ2-5, with 8 positions matching TRBD2. The J call may not be correct, given that the DNA end is closer to TRBJ2-1. Germline-derived CDR1 and CDR2 are DFQATT and SNEGSKA (reference sequence). This CDR3 comprises 15 residues. CDR3 sequence reads: CSARDVREGSNEQFF. CDR3 nucleotide sequence: TGCAGTGCTAGAGATGTCCGGGAGGGCAGCAATGAGCAGTTCTTC.

This clone is judged medium-sized. CDR3 in DNA: TGTGCCAGCAGTTTACGGAGGTCCACTGAAGCTTTCTTT. Amino acid sequence: CASSLRRSTEAFF. V gene TRBV12-3 or TRBV12-4 combines with J gene TRBJ1-1; D gene unclear. The length of the CDR3 is 13 residues. V lost 2 bases to trimming and J lost 4 bases, with 8 bases between them.

This clone was detected only a few times. V gene TRBV5-4 combines with J gene TRBJ2-7, with 8 positions matching TRBD1. With 4 bases clipped from V and 7 bases from J, the junction kept 10 bases outside the gene matches. This CDR3 spans 14 amino acids. Germline V CDR1 and CDR2: SGHNT, YYREEE (reference sequence). Here the CDR3 reads CASSHGQGGWEQYF. The CDR3 region has the DNA TGTGCCAGCAGCCATGGACAGGGTGGTTGGGAGCAGTACTTC.

Comment on this clone: Sequence at one end of the junction differs from germline and may be a read error. The V call is TRBV15, the J call TRBJ1-3; D ambiguous. The germline gives CDR1 LNHNV, CDR2 YYDKDF (reference sequence). This CDR3 has 13 residues. The CDR3 DNA follows: TGTGCCAGCGGCGCAGTCTCTGGAAACACCATTTATTTT. It is translated as CASGAVSGNTIYF.

The chain joins TRBV27 to TRBJ2-1; 8 bases are a match to TRBD1. Germline assignment: CDR1 MNHEY and CDR2 SMNVEV (reference sequence). The junction had 7 bases not matched to a gene; V was cut back by 5 bases and J by 7 bases. This CDR3 is 14 amino acids long. Here the CDR3 DNA reads TGTGCCAGCAGTCGTGGACAGGGTTTGAATGAGCAGTTCTTC. As protein: CASSRGQGLNEQFF.

This clone was seen a few times. The J gene is TRBJ2-2, the V gene TRBV19; possibly TRBD2 for D (5 bases). Germline CDR1 and CDR2: LNHDA and SQIVND (reference sequence). Trimming took 4 bases from V and 5 from J, leaving 8 bases between them. This CDR3 contains 13 residues. Here the CDR3 reads CASSSRGTGELFF. In DNA, the CDR3 is TGTGCCAGTAGTAGTCGAGGGACCGGGGAGCTGTTTTTT.

The chain employs TRBV11-2 and TRBJ1-5; 7 bases map to TRBD1. Germline V gene data show CDR1 as SGHAT and CDR2 as FQNNGV. J gave up 9 bases and V 7 bases, and 15 bases lay outside the gene matches. The CDR3 has 15 residues. In nucleotides, the CDR3 is TGTGCCAGCATCTTCAGGGGGGATAGCAGTCGGCCCCAGCATTTT. The encoded protein is CASIFRGDSSRPQHF.

This clone has a handful of counts. The chain employs TRBV15 and TRBJ2-1, with TRBD2 as a possible D gene (7 bases). V gave up 5 bases and J gave up 9 bases, with 23 bases separating them. Per germline, CDR1 LNHNV and CDR2 YYDKDF (reference sequence). The CDR3 has 16 residues. The CDR3 bases are TGTGCCACCAGCCGGCTACTAGCTGGAGGGGGGGGTGAGCAGTTCTTC. It encodes CATSRLLAGGGGEQFF. The full variable domain, in which reference TRBV15 and TRBJ2-1 provide the parts outside the CDR3, is DAMVIQNPRYQVTQFGKPVTLSCSQTLNHNVMYWYQQKSSQAPKLLFHYYDKDFNNEADTPDNFQSRRPNTSFCFLDIRSPGLGDTAMYLCATSRLLAGGGGEQFFGPGTRLTVL.

This clone has only a few counts. This chain joins TRBV15 and TRBJ1-1; unclear D gene. Germline lookup yields CDR1 LNHNV and CDR2 YYDKDF (reference sequence). This CDR3 comprises 13 residues. The V and J ends lost 1 base and 1 base respectively, with 4 bases between them. The CDR3 spells CATSRVENTEAFF. CDR3 coding DNA: TGTGCCACCAGCAGAGTGGAGAACACTGAAGCTTTCTTT.

About this clone itself: Germline is not matched at one junction end, which may reflect a read error. The chain combines TRBV27 with TRBJ2-5; TRBD2 matches 7 bases. The CDR3 totals 15 residues. Germline assignment: CDR1 MNHEY and CDR2 SMNVEV (reference sequence). The CDR3 sequence: CAISLNGGSWETQYF. The CDR3 nucleotides read TGTGCCATCAGTTTAAACGGCGGGAGCTGGGAGACCCAGTACTTC.

CDR3 amino acids: CSAYSGLSYEQYF. The CDR3 bases are TGCAGTGCTTACTCTGGGCTTTCCTACGAGCAGTACTTC. V gene TRBV20-1 combines with J gene TRBJ2-7; no clear D. Germline V gene lookup returns CDR1 DFQATT and CDR2 SNEGSKA (reference sequence). This CDR3 region has 13 residues. Between the trimmed V and J ends, which lost 5 bases and 1 base, there was a span of 12 bases.

Only a few counts were recorded for this clone. DNA for the CDR3: TGTGCCAGCAGTTCGGTAGACAGGGAGGAGGGGGCTTTCTTT. The encoded protein is CASSSVDREEGAFF. The genes are TRBV12-3 or TRBV12-4 and TRBJ1-1, with 7 bases aligning to TRBD1. This CDR3 region has 14 residues. Trimming cost V 4 bases and J 11 bases; bases outside gene matches: 13.

To note about this clone: The germline gene is not matched at one end of the junction; a read error may be the cause. CDR3 coding DNA: TGTGCCAGCAGTGAAGTGTGGGTCCCCGTCTACGATGAGCAGTTCTTC. Translation gives CASSEVWVPVYDEQFF. J is TRBJ2-1 and V is TRBV2; no clear D gene. The CDR3 consists of 16 residues. From germline, CDR1 is SNHLY and CDR2 FYNNEI.

The V call is TRBV6-1, the J call TRBJ2-1, with a tentative D call TRBD2 (6 bases). The CDR3 sequence is 14 residues long. Trimming shortened V by 8 bases and J by 6 bases, and 17 bases separated the two germline ends. In germline, CDR1 is MNHNS, CDR2 SASEGT. CDR3 DNA sequence: TGTGCCAGCCGCGGGGACCCTGGCGGCAATGAGCAGTTCTTC. Translating gives CASRGDPGGNEQFF.

This clone was counted only a few times. V is TRBV28 and J is TRBJ1-5; D gene unclear. The ends were cut back, 4 bases at V and 3 bases at J, with 7 bases in the middle. Per the germline V gene, CDR1 is MDHEN and CDR2 is SYDVKM. The CDR3 sequence is 13 residues long. The CDR3 region has the DNA TGTGCCAGCAGTTATAGACCCAATCAGCCCCAGCATTTT. Protein product: CASSYRPNQPQHF. The whole variable domain, remainder taken from reference TRBV28 and TRBJ1-5, is DVKVTQSSRYLVKRTGEKVFLECVQDMDHENMFWYRQDPGLGLRLIYFSYDVKMKEKGDIPEGYSVSREKKERFSLILESASTNQTSMYLCASSYRPNQPQHFGDGTRLSIL.

The rearrangement links TRBV6-1 to TRBJ2-1, with a weak D call TRBD2 (6 bases). V lost 1 base and J lost 8, with 15 bases in between. CDR1 MNHNS and CDR2 SASEGT come from the germline V gene. The length of the CDR3 is 15 residues. CDR3 sequence (DNA): TGTGCCAGCAGTGAAGACACAGTAGGGGAGGATGAGCAGTTCTTC. Protein sequence: CASSEDTVGEDEQFF.

There are a few counts of this clone. The chain uses TRBV20-1 and TRBJ2-3; 11 bases fit TRBD2. This CDR3 region has 14 residues. The V gene end was trimmed by 5 bases and the J gene end by 2 bases; junction bases not matched to a gene: 3. Germline values: CDR1 DFQATT, CDR2 SNEGSKA (reference sequence). CDR3 bases: TGCAGTGCTCCTAGCGGGAGGTACACAGATACGCAGTATTTT. This translates into CSAPSGRYTDTQYF.

Worth noting for this clone: Other nucleotide sequences from this sample produce the same CDR3. The chain links TRBV6-1 to TRBJ2-7; D is unclear. CDR1 and CDR2 (germline): MNHNS, SASEGT. This CDR3 is 13 amino acids long. V was pared by 1 base and J by 4 bases, with 8 bases between. The CDR3: CASSEVWGYEQYF. For the CDR3, the DNA is TGTGCCAGCAGTGAAGTGTGGGGTTACGAGCAGTACTTC.

This rearrangement joins TRBV12-3 or TRBV12-4 to TRBJ1-4; 7 nucleotides agree with TRBD1. CDR3 length: 16 amino acids. The J segment lost 4 bases and the V segment lost 4 bases, leaving 9 bases of the junction unmatched. This CDR3 reads CASSSRGHSLNEKLFF. Here the CDR3 DNA reads TGTGCCAGCAGTTCTAGGGGGCACAGCCTTAATGAAAAACTGTTTTTT.

This chain connects TRBV5-1 to TRBJ1-4, with unresolved D. The CDR3 has 13 amino acids. Germline CDR1 SGHRS, CDR2 YFSETQ. V lost 0 bases and J lost 8, with 8 bases in between. CDR3 in DNA: TGCGCCAGCAGCTTGGGCCCGCAGGAAAAACTGTTTTTT. It specifies CASSLGPQEKLFF.

In its sample, this clone ranks as medium-sized. The chain employs TRBV6-2 or TRBV6-3 and TRBJ2-1, with a possible D match to TRBD2 (5 bases). Between the trimmed V and J ends, which lost 7 bases and 3 bases, there was a span of 7 bases. Germline loops: CDR1 MNHEY, CDR2 SVGEGT. The CDR3 length is 12 residues. CDR3 nucleotides: TGTGCCAGCAAAGACTACTACAATGAGCAGTTCTTC. Protein product: CASKDYYNEQFF.

The V call is TRBV19, the J call TRBJ1-1, with a weak D call TRBD1 (5 bases). CDR3 length: 13 residues. V lost 4 bases, J lost 0 bases, and 6 bases lay in between. Looked up from germline, CDR1 is LNHDA and CDR2 is SQIVND (reference sequence). In DNA, the CDR3 is TGTGCCAGTAGTAGGGGGATGAACACTGAAGCTTTCTTT. Encoded protein: CASSRGMNTEAFF.